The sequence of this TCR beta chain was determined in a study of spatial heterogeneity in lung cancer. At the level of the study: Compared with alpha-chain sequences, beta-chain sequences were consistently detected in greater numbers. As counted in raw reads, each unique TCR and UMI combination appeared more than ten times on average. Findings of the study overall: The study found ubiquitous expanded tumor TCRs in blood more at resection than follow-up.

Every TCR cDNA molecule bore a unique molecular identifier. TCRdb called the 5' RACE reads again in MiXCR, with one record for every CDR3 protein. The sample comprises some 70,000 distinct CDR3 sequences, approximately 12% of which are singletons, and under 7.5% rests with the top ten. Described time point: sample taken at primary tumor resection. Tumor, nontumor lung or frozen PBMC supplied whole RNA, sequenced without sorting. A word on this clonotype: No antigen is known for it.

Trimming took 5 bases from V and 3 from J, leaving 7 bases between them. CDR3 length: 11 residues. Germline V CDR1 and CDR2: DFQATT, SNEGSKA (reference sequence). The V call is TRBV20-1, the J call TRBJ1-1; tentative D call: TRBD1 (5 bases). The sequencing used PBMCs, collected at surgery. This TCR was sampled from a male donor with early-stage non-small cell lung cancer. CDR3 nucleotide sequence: TGCAGTGCTTACAGGTACACTGAAGCTTTCTTT. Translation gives CSAYRYTEAFF.